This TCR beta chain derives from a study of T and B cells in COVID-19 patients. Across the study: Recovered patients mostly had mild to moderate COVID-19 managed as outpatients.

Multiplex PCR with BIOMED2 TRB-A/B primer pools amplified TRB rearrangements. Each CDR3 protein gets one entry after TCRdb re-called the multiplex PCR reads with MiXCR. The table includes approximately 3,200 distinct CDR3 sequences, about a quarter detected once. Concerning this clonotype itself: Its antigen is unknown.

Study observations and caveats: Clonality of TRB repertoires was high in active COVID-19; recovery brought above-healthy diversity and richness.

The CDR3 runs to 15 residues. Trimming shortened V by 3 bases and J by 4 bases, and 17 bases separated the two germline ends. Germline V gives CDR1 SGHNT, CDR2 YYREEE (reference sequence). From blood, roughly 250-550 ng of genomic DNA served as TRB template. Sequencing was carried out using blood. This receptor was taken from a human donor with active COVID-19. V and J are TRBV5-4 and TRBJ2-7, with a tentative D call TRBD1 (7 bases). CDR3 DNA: TGTGCCAGCAGCTCGACGGACAGGAGGGTATACGAGCAGTACTTC. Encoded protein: CASSSTDRRVYEQYF.